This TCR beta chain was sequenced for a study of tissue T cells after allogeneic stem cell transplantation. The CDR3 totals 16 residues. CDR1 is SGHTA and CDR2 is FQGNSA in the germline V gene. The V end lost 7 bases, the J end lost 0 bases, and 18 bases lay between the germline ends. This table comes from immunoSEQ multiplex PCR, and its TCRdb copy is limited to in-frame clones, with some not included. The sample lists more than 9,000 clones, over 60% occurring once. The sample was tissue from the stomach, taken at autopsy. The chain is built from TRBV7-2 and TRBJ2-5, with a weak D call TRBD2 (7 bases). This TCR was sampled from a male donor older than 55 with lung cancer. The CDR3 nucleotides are TGTGCCAGCACCTTTTTCGGGGGGACAAACCAAGAGACCCAGTACTTC. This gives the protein CASTFFGGTNQETQYF.